The 23 T cell receptor beta chains below all came from one sample that was sequenced in a study of regulatory T cells in long-lasting Graves disease. Described time point: persistent/refractory GD, antithyroid drugs over 5 years with positive TRAb. The TCR library was prepared using RNA isolated from PBMCs. In building TCR beta libraries, iRepertoire HTBI primers were used together with Arm-PCR of CDR3 regions. MiXCR, applied by TCRdb to the multiplex PCR reads, yields one record per CDR3 protein. The sample contains 450,000 or so distinct CDR3 sequences, 20% to 25% of which appear only once. The sample consisted of peripheral blood mononuclear cells (PBMCs), taken when the disease was refractory, from a patient treated with antithyroid drugs. The receptor source for this set is a female donor with Graves disease.

The table lists this clonotype with a few counts. V usage is TRBV20-1 and J usage is TRBJ1-3; D remains unclear. Germline V gives CDR1 DFQATT, CDR2 SNEGSKA (reference sequence). The CDR3 is 14 residues long. V lost 3 bases and J lost 1, with 10 bases in between. CDR3 coding DNA: TGCAGTGCTAGGTCCGGACGATCTGGAAACACCATATATTTT. Translating gives CSARSGRSGNTIYF.

This clonotype was seen more than once but under ten times. This chain uses TRBV5-6 with TRBJ2-7; 9 bases line up with TRBD1. J lost 6 bases, V lost 4 bases, and 14 bases had no gene match. The CDR3 covers 16 residues. Germline V gives CDR1 SGHDT, CDR2 YYEEEE. CDR3 nucleotide sequence: TGTGCCAGCAGCCGAATCGTTAGGACAGGGGCCAGCGAGCAGTACTTC. Translated, it gives CASSRIVRTGASEQYF. Full variable domain (outside the CDR3, taken from reference TRBV5-6 and TRBJ2-7): DAGVTQSPTHLIKTRGQQVTLRCSPKSGHDTVSWYQQALGQGPQFIFQYYEEEERQRGNFPDRFSGHQFPNYSSELNVNALLLGDSALYLCASSRIVRTGASEQYFGPGTRLTVT.

This clonotype was seen at least ten times. The chain employs TRBV28 and TRBJ1-4; 7 bases are a match to TRBD1. Unmatched junction bases numbered 8, after V lost 5 bases and J lost 8 bases. This CDR3 comprises 14 residues. Germline V CDR1 and CDR2: MDHEN, SYDVKM. In nucleotides, the CDR3 is TGTGCCAGCAGTCTCACAGGGGTAGAAGAAAAACTGTTTTTT. It encodes CASSLTGVEEKLFF.

This clonotype came up many times. The gene calls are TRBV28 and TRBJ1-5; D ambiguous. V was trimmed by 0 bases and J by 1 base, leaving 4 bases between them. This CDR3 has 14 residues. Germline-derived CDR1 and CDR2 are MDHEN and SYDVKM. The CDR3 region has the DNA TGTGCCAGCAGTTTATGGGGAAGCAATCAGCCCCAGCATTTT. This gives the protein CASSLWGSNQPQHF.

The V and J genes are TRBV29-1 and TRBJ2-7; TRBD2 aligns across 15 bases. V shed 4 bases, J shed 8 bases, and the junction held 9 bases outside the gene matches. CDR3 length: 15 residues. Germline V gene lookup returns CDR1 SQVTM and CDR2 ANQGSEA. The CDR3 loop reads CSVVGLAGGGSQQYF. The CDR3 nucleotides read TGCAGCGTTGTGGGACTAGCGGGAGGAGGATCGCAGCAGTACTTC.

Turning to this clonotype: Just one base apart from a much larger clone, this may be a read error. V is TRBV6-1 and J is TRBJ2-2; no definite D call. Germline CDR1 and CDR2: MNHNS and SASEGT. Trimming took 8 bases from V and 0 from J, leaving 7 bases between them. The CDR3 extends over 13 amino acids. The CDR3 protein is CASEGPNTGELFF. The CDR3 DNA follows: TGTGCCAGCGAAGGACCGAACACCGGGGAGCTGTTTTTT.

This clonotype was counted many times. The chain combines TRBV28 with TRBJ2-4; D call uncertain. Germline V CDR1 and CDR2: MDHEN, SYDVKM. CDR3 length equals 15 residues. The ends were cut back, 4 bases at V and 0 bases at J, with 10 bases in the middle. CDR3 nucleotides: TGTGCCAGCAGTTCCGTCGGAGTAGCCAAAAACATTCAGTACTTC. Translated, it gives CASSSVGVAKNIQYF.

The gene calls are TRBV28 and TRBJ1-5; TRBD1 agrees at 10 bases. This CDR3 contains 17 residues. V shed 5 bases, J shed 2 bases, and the junction held 9 bases outside the gene matches. The germline V gene encodes CDR1 MDHEN and CDR2 SYDVKM. The CDR3 DNA sequence: TGTGCCAGCAGTCCTGGACAGGGGGTTGGTGGCAATCAGCCCCAGCATTTT. It codes for CASSPGQGVGGNQPQHF. The full variable domain, with the rest looked up from reference TRBV28 and TRBJ1-5, is DVKVTQSSRYLVKRTGEKVFLECVQDMDHENMFWYRQDPGLGLRLIYFSYDVKMKEKGDIPEGYSVSREKKERFSLILESASTNQTSMYLCASSPGQGVGGNQPQHFGDGTRLSIL.

This chain joins TRBV27 and TRBJ2-2, with TRBD2 matching 7 bases. Germline CDR1 MNHEY, CDR2 SMNVEV (reference sequence). Germline trimming cut 8 bases from V and 6 bases from J; bases unmatched to any gene: 12. The CDR3 has 15 amino acids. CDR3 coding DNA: TGTGCCAGCTTTGGCGGCGGGAGAGTTCCCGGGGAGCTGTTTTTT. This sequence encodes CASFGGGRVPGELFF.

This clonotype was counted between two and nine times. The rearrangement links TRBV3-1 to TRBJ1-1; D perhaps matches TRBD1 (5 bases). From germline, CDR1 is LGHDT and CDR2 YNNKEL (reference sequence). Trimming left V 5 bases short and J 7 bases short, with 20 bases between. The CDR3 is 15 residues long. In DNA form, the CDR3 reads TGTGCCAGCAGCTACCGACCCGACAGTTACAGTGAAGCTTTCTTT. It codes for CASSYRPDSYSEAFF. Combining the CDR3 with reference TRBV3-1 and TRBJ1-1 gives the whole variable domain DTAVSQTPKYLVTQMGNDKSIKCEQNLGHDTMYWYKQDSKKFLKIMFSYNNKELIINETVPNRFSPKSPDKAHLNLHINSLELGDSAVYFCASSYRPDSYSEAFFGQGTRLTVV.

The chain employs TRBV19 and TRBJ2-5; the match to TRBD1 covers 7 bases. Germline values: CDR1 LNHDA, CDR2 SQIVND (reference sequence). The CDR3 spans 14 residues. Trimming removed 5 bases from V and 4 bases from J; junction bases left unmatched: 7. CDR3: CASSDPGQRETQYF. The CDR3 DNA is TGTGCCAGTAGTGACCCGGGACAGAGAGAGACCCAGTACTTC.

This clonotype was seen ten or more times. The chain couples TRBV24-1 to TRBJ2-2, with D perhaps TRBD1 (6 bases). V lost 7 bases to trimming and J lost 6 bases, with 17 bases between them. The CDR3 is 15 amino acids. Germline CDR1 is KGHDR and CDR2 is SFDVKD. This CDR3 is CATSPGHWSPGELFF. The CDR3 nucleotides read TGTGCCACCAGCCCGGGACATTGGAGCCCCGGGGAGCTGTTTTTT.

This clonotype was seen a single time. This rearrangement joins TRBV30 to TRBJ1-6, with a weak D call TRBD1 (5 bases). The germline CDR1 and CDR2 sequences are GTSNPN and SVGIG (reference sequence). The CDR3 is made up of 13 amino acids. Trimming shortened V by 3 bases and J by 9 bases, and 12 bases separated the two germline ends. The CDR3 loop reads CAWRQGSSSPLHF. CDR3 bases: TGTGCCTGGAGGCAGGGATCGAGTTCACCCCTCCACTTT.

The genes are TRBV5-1 and TRBJ2-7; D not certain. The CDR3 is 14 residues long. The germline V gene encodes CDR1 SGHRS and CDR2 YFSETQ. The V end lost 1 base, the J end lost 0 bases, and 8 bases lay between the germline ends. Here the CDR3 reads CASSLYHGSYEQYF. The CDR3 nucleotides are TGCGCCAGCAGCTTGTATCACGGCTCCTACGAGCAGTACTTC.

This clonotype was seen many times. This rearrangement joins TRBV7-2 to TRBJ1-5, with 7 nucleotides matching TRBD1. J gave up 4 bases and V 5 bases, and 2 bases lay outside the gene matches. Per the germline V gene, CDR1 is SGHTA and CDR2 is FQGNSA. The CDR3 runs 13 residues. CDR3 nucleotide sequence: TGTGCCAGCAGCCCGGACAGGAATCAGCCCCAGCATTTT. Protein: CASSPDRNQPQHF.

This clonotype was recorded many times. The rearrangement uses TRBV6-2 or TRBV6-3 and TRBJ2-5; 8 bases are a match to TRBD1. J was trimmed by 5 bases and V by 0 bases; bases with no gene match: 5. Germline V CDR1 and CDR2: MNHEY, SVGEGT. The CDR3 consists of 15 residues. CDR3 loop: CASSYSYRGSETQYF. In DNA form, the CDR3 reads TGTGCCAGCAGTTACTCCTACAGGGGGAGCGAGACCCAGTACTTC.

V usage is TRBV10-3 and J usage is TRBJ2-1; 7 bases align to TRBD2. Trimming cost V 2 bases and J 4 bases; bases outside gene matches: 2. Germline V CDR1 and CDR2: ENHRY, SYGVKD. This CDR3 region has 14 residues. The CDR3: CAISERLAYNEQFF. CDR3 DNA sequence: TGTGCCATCAGTGAGAGACTAGCTTACAATGAGCAGTTCTTC.

This clonotype appeared many times. CDR3 sequence (DNA): TGTGCCAGCTGGAGGGGGCCCCTCGCCACCTACGAGCAGTACTTC. Translating it yields CASWRGPLATYEQYF. V is TRBV2 and J is TRBJ2-7; perhaps TRBD1 as D (7 bases). Germline-derived CDR1 and CDR2 are SNHLY and FYNNEI. The length of the CDR3 is 15 residues. V lost 8 bases and J 2 bases, leaving 19 bases between the germline ends.

The chain joins TRBV10-3 to TRBJ2-7, with TRBD2 identical over 12 bases. Trimming took 10 bases from V and 3 from J; bases not matched to a gene: 4. The CDR3 sequence is 13 residues long. The germline gives CDR1 ENHRY, CDR2 SYGVKD. CDR3 sequence reads: CATETSGGYEQYF. CDR3 DNA: TGTGCCACCGAGACTAGCGGGGGCTACGAGCAGTACTTC.

There are many counts of this clonotype. The genes are TRBV28 and TRBJ1-2; 8 bases fit TRBD1. V gave up 10 bases and J gave up 3 bases; unmatched junction bases: 10. Germline lookup yields CDR1 MDHEN and CDR2 SYDVKM. The CDR3 sequence is 14 residues long. DNA of the CDR3: TGTGCCACCGATACAGGGGGGGGCTACTATGGCTACACCTTC. Amino acids: CATDTGGGYYGYTF.

As regards this clonotype: This may come from a read error, since a much larger clone is one base off. This chain connects TRBV7-2 to TRBJ1-6; maybe TRBD1 (6 bases). Germline CDR1 SGHTA, CDR2 FQGNSA. Trimming removed 5 bases from V and 11 bases from J, with 22 bases in between. The CDR3 runs 16 residues. This CDR3 reads CASSIETGTRNPPLHF. DNA of the CDR3: TGTGCCAGCAGCATAGAGACCGGGACAAGAAATCCACCCCTCCACTTT.

This clonotype was seen more than once but under ten times. The genes are TRBV29-1 and TRBJ1-1, with TRBD1 matching 7 bases. CDR1 and CDR2 (germline): SQVTM, ANQGSEA. Germline trimming cut 6 bases from V and 0 bases from J; bases unmatched to any gene: 4. The length of the CDR3 is 13 residues. The CDR3 region is CSVWGQLNTEAFF. The CDR3 DNA reads TGCAGCGTCTGGGGACAGTTGAACACTGAAGCTTTCTTT.

The genes are TRBV27 and TRBJ1-2; weak D call: TRBD1 (6 bases). This CDR3 contains 15 residues. Trimming took 0 bases from V and 4 from J, leaving 12 bases between them. The germline gives CDR1 MNHEY, CDR2 SMNVEV (reference sequence). The CDR3 sequence is CASSLSGQSVYGYTF. CDR3 in DNA: TGTGCCAGCAGTTTATCTGGACAGAGCGTCTATGGCTACACCTTC.